The source of this T cell receptor beta chain is a study of T-cell reconstitution after alpha-beta-depleted transplantation in children. J lost 5 bases, V lost 5 bases, and 10 bases had no gene match. The CDR3 consists of 16 residues. Germline V gene lookup returns CDR1 SGHTA and CDR2 FQGNSA. Unique molecular identifiers were incorporated when the TCRbeta library was constructed. MiXCR was run by TCRdb on the PCR reads, yielding one entry per CDR3 protein. The repertoire holds roughly 500,000 distinct CDR3 sequences, roughly 18% seen once, with over 3% in the top ten. This chain uses TRBV7-2 with TRBJ2-2; 8 bases align to TRBD1. The sample here was PBMCs from the stem cell graft donor, taken from the stem cell graft. The TCR comes from a human donor who donated a stem cell graft to a child with acute lymphoblastic leukemia. CDR3 sequence (DNA): TGTGCCAGCAGCCTTACAGGGGGGTTTATGACCGGGGAGCTGTTTTTT. Amino acids: CASSLTGGFMTGELFF.